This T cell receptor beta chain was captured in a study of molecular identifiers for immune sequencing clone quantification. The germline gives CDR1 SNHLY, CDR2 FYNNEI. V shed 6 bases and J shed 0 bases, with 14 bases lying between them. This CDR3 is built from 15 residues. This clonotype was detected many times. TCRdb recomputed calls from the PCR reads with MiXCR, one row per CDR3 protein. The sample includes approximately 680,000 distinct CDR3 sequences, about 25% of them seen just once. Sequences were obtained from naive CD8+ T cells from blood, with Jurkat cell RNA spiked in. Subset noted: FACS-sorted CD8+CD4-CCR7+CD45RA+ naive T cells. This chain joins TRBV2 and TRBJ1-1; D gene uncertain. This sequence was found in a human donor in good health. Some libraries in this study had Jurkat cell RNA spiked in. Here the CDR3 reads CASRPWEGMNTEAFF. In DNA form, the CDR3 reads TGTGCCAGCAGGCCCTGGGAGGGCATGAACACTGAAGCTTTCTTT.